This T cell receptor beta chain was captured in a study of blood T cell repertoires in COVID-19. Turning to the study itself: The samples span acute and convalescent COVID-19 from the United States, Italy and Spain. T cells, B-cell-depleted T cells, or PBMCs supplied cDNA or gDNA.

J was trimmed by 9 bases and V by 3 bases; bases with no gene match: 5. CDR1 is SNHLY, CDR2 FYNNEI, per germline. This CDR3 region has 13 residues. Source study methods: Amplification of reference gene primers was used by the study to estimate nucleated cell counts. Data came from immunoSEQ multiplex PCR; TCRdb stores just in-frame clones and leaves some out. That table is the source of V, J and clone size, and D and trimming were worked out from the DNA. The table has about 45,000 clones, roughly 87% seen once. V and J are TRBV2 and TRBJ2-1; TRBD2 matches at 7 bases. Sequenced material: peripheral blood. This clonotype originated in a human donor in a cohort sampled during active COVID-19. The CDR3 loop is CASSESGLGEQFF. DNA of the CDR3: TGTGCCAGCAGTGAGAGCGGACTAGGTGAGCAGTTCTTC.